One and the same sample provided the 10 T cell receptor beta chains below, sequenced in a study of OX40 agonist ivuxolimab in advanced cancers. Assay used: immunoSEQ multiplex PCR; TCRdb lists only in-frame clones, some missing. Counted here are 70,000 or so clones, about 86% occurring once; the ten biggest clones make up approximately 2.1%. Here the sequenced sample was CD4+ or CD8+ T cells sorted from blood, taken in a trial of the OX40 agonist ivuxolimab. The receptors derive from an adult with an advanced solid tumor such as melanoma, head and neck, liver or kidney cancer.

The chain is built from TRBV10-3 and TRBJ1-1; 8 bases line up with TRBD1. This CDR3 is 14 amino acids long. J lost 4 bases, V lost 6 bases, and 7 bases had no gene match. Germline values: CDR1 ENHRY, CDR2 SYGVKD. CDR3 DNA: TGTGCCATCAGCCAGACAGGGGTGGGCACTGAAGCTTTCTTT. Residues: CAISQTGVGTEAFF.

The chain is built from TRBV11-2 and TRBJ2-3; D gene uncertain. This CDR3 is built from 14 residues. Germline lookup yields CDR1 SGHAT and CDR2 FQNNGV. Trimming left V 2 bases short and J 6 bases short, with 12 bases between. CDR3 amino acids: CASSLLSQWDTQYF. The CDR3 coding sequence is TGTGCCAGCAGCTTATTGTCCCAGTGGGATACGCAGTATTTT.

Judged by abundance, this clone is medium-sized. The V and J genes are TRBV29-1 and TRBJ1-5; TRBD1 agrees at 7 bases. Germline CDR1 SQVTM, CDR2 ANQGSEA. V shed 5 bases, J shed 2 bases, and the junction held 3 bases outside the gene matches. The CDR3 loop spans 13 amino acids. The CDR3 bases are TGCAGCGTTCAAACAGGGGGCAATCAGCCCCAGCATTTT. Its protein product is CSVQTGGNQPQHF.

This chain links TRBV30 with TRBJ2-1, with no clear D. Trimming shortened V by 0 bases and J by 8 bases, and 8 bases separated the two germline ends. The CDR3 is 12 amino acids. Germline V gene lookup returns CDR1 GTSNPN and CDR2 SVGIG (reference sequence). The CDR3 protein is CAWSVSRDEQFF. The CDR3 DNA follows: TGTGCCTGGAGTGTATCAAGGGATGAGCAGTTCTTC.

The chain couples TRBV7-3 to TRBJ2-3; TRBD1 might be the D (6 bases). The CDR3 consists of 13 residues. Per germline, CDR1 SGHTA and CDR2 FQGTGA. With 5 bases removed from V and 5 bases from J, the gap between germline ends came to 11 bases. The CDR3 nucleotides are TGTGCCAGCAGCCAGACAGGAATAGATACGCAGTATTTT. This sequence encodes CASSQTGIDTQYF.

V is TRBV5-1 and J is TRBJ2-5, with a weak D call TRBD1 (6 bases). From germline, CDR1 is SGHRS and CDR2 YFSETQ. The CDR3 runs to 16 residues. The V end was cut by 1 base, the J end by 0 bases, with 13 bases between. Here the CDR3 DNA reads TGCGCCAGCAGCTTGCGACAGGCCTTATACCAAGAGACCCAGTACTTC. This codes for CASSLRQALYQETQYF.

A remark on this clone: Likely a read error: the CDR3 ends without its conserved phenylalanine or tryptophan. It is unclear where the CDR3 begins or ends on the DNA, so no DNA is shown, and the CDR3 is as TCRdb lists it. This chain uses TRBV6-1 with TRBJ2-7; TRBD1, the table's D call, was not compared with the DNA. Germline lookup yields CDR1 MNHNS and CDR2 SASEGT. The CDR3 region is 13 residues in length, termini included. The CDR3 spells CASSEAPGTGLAS.

The chain's CDR3 is CASSTTSGSYNEQFF. CDR3 nucleotide sequence: TGTGCCAGCAGCACCACTAGCGGGAGCTACAATGAGCAGTTCTTC. V is TRBV7-3 and J is TRBJ2-1, with TRBD2 identical over 11 bases. V lost 5 bases and J lost 3; bases outside the gene matches: 3. Germline CDR1 reads SGHTA; CDR2 reads FQGTGA. This CDR3 comprises 15 residues. Using reference TRBV7-3 and TRBJ2-1 for the parts outside the CDR3, the full variable domain is GAGVSQTPSNKVTEKGKYVELRCDPISGHTALYWYRQSLGQGPEFLIYFQGTGAADDSGLPNDRFFAVRPEGSVSTLKIQRTERGDSAVYLCASSTTSGSYNEQFFGPGTRLTVL.

The chain combines TRBV27 with TRBJ2-3; a possible D gene is TRBD2 (6 bases). CDR1 is MNHEY and CDR2 is SMNVEV in the germline V gene (reference sequence). The ends were cut back, 4 bases at V and 6 bases at J, with 11 bases in the middle. The CDR3 totals 13 residues. The DNA for the CDR3 is TGTGCCAGCAGTTACGGCGGGACCGATACGCAGTATTTT. As protein: CASSYGGTDTQYF.

V and J are TRBV5-8 and TRBJ2-1; D may be TRBD1 (5 bases). The CDR3 is 17 residues long. V lost 2 bases and J lost 1, with 16 bases in between. Per germline, CDR1 SGHTS and CDR2 YDEGEE. The CDR3 DNA reads as TGTGCCAGCAGCTTCCATACCTCAGGGCAGTCCTACAATGAGCAGTTCTTC. Translating it yields CASSFHTSGQSYNEQFF.